The 14 T cell receptor beta chains reported below all come from one sample, sequenced in a study of blood T cell repertoires in COVID-19. Assay: immunoSEQ multiplex PCR; the TCRdb copy retains only in-frame clones and omits some. The sample yields some 150,000 clones, about four fifths seen once. Sequencing was performed on peripheral blood. These TCRs come from a woman of 80 years or more with acute or convalescent COVID-19.

The chain is built from TRBV5-1 and TRBJ1-1; perhaps TRBD1 as D (6 bases). There are 12 residues in the CDR3. The V end lost 3 bases, the J end lost 8 bases, and 11 bases lay between the germline ends. Germline values: CDR1 SGHRS, CDR2 YFSETQ. CDR3 amino acids: CASSYQGREAFF. The CDR3 DNA is TGCGCCAGCAGCTACCAGGGGCGAGAAGCTTTCTTT. The full variable domain, in which reference TRBV5-1 and TRBJ1-1 provide the parts outside the CDR3, is KAGVTQTPRYLIKTRGQQVTLSCSPISGHRSVSWYQQTPGQGLQFLFEYFSETQRNKGNFPGRFSGRQFSNSRSEMNVSTLELGDSALYLCASSYQGREAFFGQGTRLTVV.

The genes are TRBV9 and TRBJ2-6; a possible D gene is TRBD1 (6 bases). CDR1 and CDR2 (germline): SGDLS, YYNGEE. With 4 bases removed from V and 2 bases from J, the gap between germline ends came to 16 bases. CDR3 length: 17 amino acids. This CDR3 is CASSLQGKVAGANVLTF. The CDR3 bases are TGTGCCAGCAGCTTACAGGGAAAAGTAGCTGGGGCCAACGTCCTGACTTTC.

V usage is TRBV5-6 and J usage is TRBJ1-4; D perhaps matches TRBD1 (6 bases). CDR1 and CDR2 from the germline V gene are SGHDT and YYEEEE. V was pared by 3 bases and J by 8 bases, with 14 bases between. The CDR3 sequence is 14 residues long. This chain's CDR3 is CASSSGQGWEKLFF. The CDR3 nucleotides are TGTGCCAGCAGCTCGGGACAAGGATGGGAAAAACTGTTTTTT.

This clone has just one count. This chain links TRBV15 with TRBJ1-2; possible D gene TRBD1, 5 bases. The germline V and J ends were trimmed by 1 base and 5 bases, with 11 bases remaining between them. Germline V gene data show CDR1 as LNHNV and CDR2 as YYDKDF (reference sequence). There are 14 residues in the CDR3. CDR3 sequence: CATSRGGGNYGYTF. Here the CDR3 DNA reads TGTGCCACCAGCAGAGGCGGGGGGAATTATGGCTACACCTTC.

In this sample, this clone turned up once. The V and J genes are TRBV28 and TRBJ1-1; TRBD1 aligns across 9 bases. Germline V CDR1 and CDR2: MDHEN, SYDVKM. The length of the CDR3 is 13 residues. The V and J ends lost 5 bases and 5 bases, in that order; junction bases with no gene match: 3. The CDR3 reads CASSRGQGTEAFF. Here the CDR3 DNA reads TGTGCCAGCAGTAGGGGACAGGGAACTGAAGCTTTCTTT.

V and J are TRBV10-2 and TRBJ2-7, with 9 nucleotides matching TRBD1. The germline gives CDR1 WSHSY, CDR2 SAAADI. The V gene end was trimmed by 7 bases and the J gene end by 4 bases; junction bases not matched to a gene: 5. The CDR3 sequence is 13 residues long. CDR3 protein: CASNRDRAYEQYF. The DNA for the CDR3 is TGCGCCAGCAACCGGGACAGGGCTTACGAGCAGTACTTC.

The rearrangement uses TRBV5-4 and TRBJ1-6, with unresolved D. Between the trimmed V and J ends, which lost 4 bases and 7 bases, there was a span of 15 bases. The V gene's germline CDR1 is SGHNT and CDR2 YYREEE (reference sequence). CDR3 size: 15 residues. As DNA, the CDR3 is TGTGCCAGCAGCGGTCCGGCAGGTCTCAATTCACCCCTCCACTTT. Residues: CASSGPAGLNSPLHF.

CDR3 DNA sequence: TGTGCCAGTACCGCATTAGCTGGAGGCCACTACGAGCAGTACTTC. It encodes CASTALAGGHYEQYF. The chain joins TRBV19 to TRBJ2-7, with D possibly matching TRBD2 (5 bases). V was pared by 7 bases and J by 3 bases, with 19 bases between. Germline V gene lookup returns CDR1 LNHDA and CDR2 SQIVND (reference sequence). This CDR3 has 15 residues.

CDR3 in DNA: TGTGCCAGCAGCCTTTACACCGTTCGGGGGGGAACTGGGGCCAACGTCCTGACTTTC. Protein sequence: CASSLYTVRGGTGANVLTF. The chain uses TRBV4-2 and TRBJ2-6; 8 nucleotides agree with TRBD2. The germline CDR1 and CDR2 sequences are LGHNA and YNFKEQ. CDR3 length: 19 amino acids. The V segment lost 4 bases and the J segment 2 bases; nucleotides outside the gene matches: 13.

V usage is TRBV6-5 and J usage is TRBJ1-1; 9 nucleotides agree with TRBD1. The CDR3 contains 13 residues. The junction had 5 bases not matched to a gene; V was cut back by 7 bases and J by 5 bases. Germline values: CDR1 MNHEY, CDR2 SVGAGI. Here the CDR3 DNA reads TGTGCCAGCATAGGGACAGGGAGAACTGAAGCTTTCTTT. Translated, it gives CASIGTGRTEAFF.

The V and J genes are TRBV29-1 and TRBJ2-5; the match to TRBD1 covers 10 bases. The CDR3 has 12 amino acids. From germline, CDR1 is SQVTM and CDR2 ANQGSEA. The V segment lost 7 bases and the J segment 5 bases; nucleotides outside the gene matches: 4. The CDR3 coding sequence is TGCAGCGCGGGACAGGGGTGGGAGACCCAGTACTTC. Its protein is CSAGQGWETQYF.

This rearrangement joins TRBV6-1 to TRBJ1-5; no clear D. The CDR3 is made up of 16 amino acids. CDR1 and CDR2 from the germline V gene are MNHNS and SASEGT. Trimming stripped 2 bases from V and 5 bases from J, with 16 bases between. CDR3 amino acids: CASSEIGRSGYQPQHF. CDR3 coding DNA: TGTGCCAGCAGTGAAATTGGTAGGAGTGGCTATCAGCCCCAGCATTTT.

The rearrangement uses TRBV4-1 and TRBJ1-1; possibly TRBD1 for D (6 bases). The CDR3 is 15 residues long. V was cut by 6 bases and J by 2 bases, with 16 bases left in between. Per the germline V gene, CDR1 is MGHRA and CDR2 is YSYEKL. The CDR3 region is CASRRRWTVNTEAFF. In DNA, the CDR3 is TGCGCCAGCAGAAGGCGCTGGACAGTTAACACTGAAGCTTTCTTT.

This rearrangement joins TRBV5-1 to TRBJ1-4; 10 bases line up with TRBD1. With 2 bases clipped from V and 7 bases from J, the junction kept 11 bases outside the gene matches. In germline, CDR1 is SGHRS, CDR2 YFSETQ. The length of the CDR3 is 17 residues. CDR3 nucleotide sequence: TGCGCCAGCAGCTTAGACCCTCCGGGACAGGGGATTGAAAAACTGTTTTTT. Amino acids: CASSLDPPGQGIEKLFF.